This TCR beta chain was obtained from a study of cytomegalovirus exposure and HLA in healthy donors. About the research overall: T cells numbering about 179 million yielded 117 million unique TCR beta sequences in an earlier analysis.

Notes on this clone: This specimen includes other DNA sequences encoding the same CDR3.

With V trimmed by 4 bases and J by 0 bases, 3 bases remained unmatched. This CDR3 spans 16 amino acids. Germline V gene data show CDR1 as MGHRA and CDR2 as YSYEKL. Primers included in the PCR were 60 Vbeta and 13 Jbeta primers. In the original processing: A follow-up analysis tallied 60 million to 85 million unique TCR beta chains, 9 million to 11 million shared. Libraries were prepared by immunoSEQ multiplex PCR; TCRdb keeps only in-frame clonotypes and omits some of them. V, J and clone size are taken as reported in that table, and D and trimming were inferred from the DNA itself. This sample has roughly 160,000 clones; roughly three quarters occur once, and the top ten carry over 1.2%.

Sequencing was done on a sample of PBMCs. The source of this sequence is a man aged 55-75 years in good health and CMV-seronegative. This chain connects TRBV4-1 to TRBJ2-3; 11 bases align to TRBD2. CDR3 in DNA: TGCGCCAGCAGCCTTCGACTAGCGGGAAGCACAGATACGCAGTATTTT. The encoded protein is CASSLRLAGSTDTQYF.